A single T cell receptor (beta chain) is shown here with its context. The antigen remains undetermined. From the RT-PCR reads, TCRdb called clonotypes with MiXCR, one entry per CDR3 protein. The profile shows about 650,000 distinct CDR3 sequences, around 15% of them singletons. V shed 3 bases and J 13 bases; nucleotides not matched to a gene: 4. Germline V CDR1 and CDR2: MGHRA, YSYEKL. The CDR3 has 13 amino acids. This specimen comes from a study of response to subunit inactivated influenza vaccine. Notes on the study in general: Each seasonal influenza vaccination, the authors suggested, recruits few new T cells.

This specimen consisted of PBMCs from blood, obtained less than 15 days before vaccination. The clonotype originates from a man between 50 and 59 years old who received an inactivated influenza vaccine. This chain joins TRBV4-1 and TRBJ1-6, with TRBD1 matching over 9 bases. CDR3 protein: CASSQGDRAPLHF. The CDR3 region has the DNA TGCGCCAGCAGCCAGGGGGACAGGGCGCCCCTCCACTTT.